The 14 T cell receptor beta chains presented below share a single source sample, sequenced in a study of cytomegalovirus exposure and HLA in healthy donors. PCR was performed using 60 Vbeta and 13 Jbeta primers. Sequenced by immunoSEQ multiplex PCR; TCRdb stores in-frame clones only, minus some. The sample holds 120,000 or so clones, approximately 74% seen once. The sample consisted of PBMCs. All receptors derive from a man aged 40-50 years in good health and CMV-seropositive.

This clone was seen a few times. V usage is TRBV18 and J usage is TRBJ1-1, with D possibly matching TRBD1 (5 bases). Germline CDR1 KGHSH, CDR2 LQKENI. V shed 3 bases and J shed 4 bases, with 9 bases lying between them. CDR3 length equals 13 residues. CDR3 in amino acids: CASSPYGGTEAFF. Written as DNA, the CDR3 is TGTGCCAGCTCACCTTACGGGGGCACTGAAGCTTTCTTT.

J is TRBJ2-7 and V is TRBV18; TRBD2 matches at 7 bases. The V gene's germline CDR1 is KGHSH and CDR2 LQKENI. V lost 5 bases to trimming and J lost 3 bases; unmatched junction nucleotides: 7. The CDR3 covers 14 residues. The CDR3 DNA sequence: TGTGCCAGCTCAAACGGGAGGACTAGCTACGAGCAGTACTTC. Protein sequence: CASSNGRTSYEQYF.

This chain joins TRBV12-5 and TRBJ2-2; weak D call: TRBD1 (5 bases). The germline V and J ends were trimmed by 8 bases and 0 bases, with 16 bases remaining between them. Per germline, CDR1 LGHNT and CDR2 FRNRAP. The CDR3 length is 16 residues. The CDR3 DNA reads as TGTGCTAGTATAAATTCACAGGACCCGAACACCGGGGAGCTGTTTTTT. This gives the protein CASINSQDPNTGELFF.

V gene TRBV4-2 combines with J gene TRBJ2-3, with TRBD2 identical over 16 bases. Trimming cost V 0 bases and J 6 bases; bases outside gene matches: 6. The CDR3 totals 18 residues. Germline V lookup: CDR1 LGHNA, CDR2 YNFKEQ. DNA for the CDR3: TGTGCCAGCAGCCAAGAGGGGACTAGCGGGGGGGGCAGGGATACGCAGTATTTT. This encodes CASSQEGTSGGGRDTQYF.

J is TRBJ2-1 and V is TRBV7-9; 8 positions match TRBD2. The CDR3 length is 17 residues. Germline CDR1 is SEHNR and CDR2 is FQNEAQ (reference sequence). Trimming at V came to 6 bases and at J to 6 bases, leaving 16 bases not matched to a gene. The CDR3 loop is CASRITSGRSPSNEQFF. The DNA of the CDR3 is TGTGCCAGCAGGATTACTAGCGGCCGAAGTCCCTCCAATGAGCAGTTCTTC.

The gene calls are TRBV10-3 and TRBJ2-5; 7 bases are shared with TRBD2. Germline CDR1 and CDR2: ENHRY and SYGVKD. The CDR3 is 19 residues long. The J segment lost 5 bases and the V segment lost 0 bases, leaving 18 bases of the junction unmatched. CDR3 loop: CAISESEGLQIPSWETQYF. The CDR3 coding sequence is TGTGCCATCAGTGAGTCGGAGGGACTACAAATTCCCTCCTGGGAGACCCAGTACTTC.

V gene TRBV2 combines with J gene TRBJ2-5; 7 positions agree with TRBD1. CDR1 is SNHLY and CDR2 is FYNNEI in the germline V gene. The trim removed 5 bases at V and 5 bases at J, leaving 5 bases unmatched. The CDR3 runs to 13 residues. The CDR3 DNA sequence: TGTGCCAGCAGTCGGGACAGATTTGAGACCCAGTACTTC. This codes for CASSRDRFETQYF.

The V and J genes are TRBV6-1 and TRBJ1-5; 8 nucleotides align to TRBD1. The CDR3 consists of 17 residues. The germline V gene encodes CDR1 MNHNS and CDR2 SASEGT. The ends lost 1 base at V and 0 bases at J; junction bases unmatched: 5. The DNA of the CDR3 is TGTGCCAGCAGTGAAGGCAGGGGGCAGGGTAGCAATCAGCCCCAGCATTTT. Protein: CASSEGRGQGSNQPQHF.

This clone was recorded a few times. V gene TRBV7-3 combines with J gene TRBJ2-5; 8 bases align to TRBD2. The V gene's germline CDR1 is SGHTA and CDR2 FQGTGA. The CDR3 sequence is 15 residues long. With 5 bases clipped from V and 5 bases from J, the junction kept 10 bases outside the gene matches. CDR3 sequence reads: CASSPRHREGETQYF. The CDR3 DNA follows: TGTGCCAGCAGCCCGAGACACCGGGAGGGGGAGACCCAGTACTTC.

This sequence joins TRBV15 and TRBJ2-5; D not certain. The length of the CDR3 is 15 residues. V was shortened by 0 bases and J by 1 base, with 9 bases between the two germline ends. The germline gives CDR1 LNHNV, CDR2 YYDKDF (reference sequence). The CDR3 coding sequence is TGTGCCACCAGCAGAGACCCCCGCGGCCAAGAGACCCAGTACTTC. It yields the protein CATSRDPRGQETQYF.

Here the CDR3 reads CASRLMEKTDTQYF. The DNA for the CDR3 is TGTGCAAGTCGCTTAATGGAGAAGACAGATACGCAGTATTTT. This chain connects TRBV12-2 to TRBJ2-3; TRBD2 is the table's D call, not checked against the DNA. TRBV12-2 is flagged as a pseudogene. This CDR3 region has 14 residues.

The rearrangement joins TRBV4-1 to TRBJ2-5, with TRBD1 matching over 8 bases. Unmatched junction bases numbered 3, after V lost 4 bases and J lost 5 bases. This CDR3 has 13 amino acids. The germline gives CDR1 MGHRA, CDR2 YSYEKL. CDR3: CASSLTGGETQYF. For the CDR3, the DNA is TGCGCCAGCAGCCTCACAGGGGGGGAGACCCAGTACTTC.

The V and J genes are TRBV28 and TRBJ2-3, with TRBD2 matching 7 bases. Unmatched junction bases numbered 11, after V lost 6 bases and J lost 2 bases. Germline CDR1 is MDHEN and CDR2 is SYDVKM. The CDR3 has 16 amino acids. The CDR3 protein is CASRGLWEGPTDTQYF. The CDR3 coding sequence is TGTGCCAGCAGAGGCCTGTGGGAGGGCCCCACAGATACGCAGTATTTT.

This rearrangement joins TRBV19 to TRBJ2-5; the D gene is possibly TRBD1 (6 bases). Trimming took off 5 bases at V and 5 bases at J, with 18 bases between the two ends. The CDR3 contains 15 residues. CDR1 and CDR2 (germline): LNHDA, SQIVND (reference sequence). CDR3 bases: TGTGCCAGTAGTTTCGGACAGTCCCTTCGGGAGACCCAGTACTTC. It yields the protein CASSFGQSLRETQYF.